This TCR beta chain was recorded in a study of shared clonotypes between healthy human individuals. The method was immunoSEQ multiplex PCR; TCRdb's version includes in-frame clones alone and lacks a portion of them. The sample records over a million clones, about 75% being singletons. Germline V gene sequence: CDR1 MNHNS, CDR2 SASEGT. CDR3 size: 17 residues. Trimming pared 1 base from V and 7 bases from J, leaving 22 bases between. The chain recombines TRBV6-1 with TRBJ2-5; possibly TRBD2 for D (7 bases). This TCR came from a man younger than 30 in good health. The sequencing sample was made of memory CD4+ T cells sorted from blood. As to subset: CD45RA-negative fraction. The CDR3 protein is CASSEGGGGTVVGTQYF. The CDR3 bases are TGTGCCAGCAGTGAAGGGGGAGGGGGGACGGTAGTCGGGACCCAGTACTTC.